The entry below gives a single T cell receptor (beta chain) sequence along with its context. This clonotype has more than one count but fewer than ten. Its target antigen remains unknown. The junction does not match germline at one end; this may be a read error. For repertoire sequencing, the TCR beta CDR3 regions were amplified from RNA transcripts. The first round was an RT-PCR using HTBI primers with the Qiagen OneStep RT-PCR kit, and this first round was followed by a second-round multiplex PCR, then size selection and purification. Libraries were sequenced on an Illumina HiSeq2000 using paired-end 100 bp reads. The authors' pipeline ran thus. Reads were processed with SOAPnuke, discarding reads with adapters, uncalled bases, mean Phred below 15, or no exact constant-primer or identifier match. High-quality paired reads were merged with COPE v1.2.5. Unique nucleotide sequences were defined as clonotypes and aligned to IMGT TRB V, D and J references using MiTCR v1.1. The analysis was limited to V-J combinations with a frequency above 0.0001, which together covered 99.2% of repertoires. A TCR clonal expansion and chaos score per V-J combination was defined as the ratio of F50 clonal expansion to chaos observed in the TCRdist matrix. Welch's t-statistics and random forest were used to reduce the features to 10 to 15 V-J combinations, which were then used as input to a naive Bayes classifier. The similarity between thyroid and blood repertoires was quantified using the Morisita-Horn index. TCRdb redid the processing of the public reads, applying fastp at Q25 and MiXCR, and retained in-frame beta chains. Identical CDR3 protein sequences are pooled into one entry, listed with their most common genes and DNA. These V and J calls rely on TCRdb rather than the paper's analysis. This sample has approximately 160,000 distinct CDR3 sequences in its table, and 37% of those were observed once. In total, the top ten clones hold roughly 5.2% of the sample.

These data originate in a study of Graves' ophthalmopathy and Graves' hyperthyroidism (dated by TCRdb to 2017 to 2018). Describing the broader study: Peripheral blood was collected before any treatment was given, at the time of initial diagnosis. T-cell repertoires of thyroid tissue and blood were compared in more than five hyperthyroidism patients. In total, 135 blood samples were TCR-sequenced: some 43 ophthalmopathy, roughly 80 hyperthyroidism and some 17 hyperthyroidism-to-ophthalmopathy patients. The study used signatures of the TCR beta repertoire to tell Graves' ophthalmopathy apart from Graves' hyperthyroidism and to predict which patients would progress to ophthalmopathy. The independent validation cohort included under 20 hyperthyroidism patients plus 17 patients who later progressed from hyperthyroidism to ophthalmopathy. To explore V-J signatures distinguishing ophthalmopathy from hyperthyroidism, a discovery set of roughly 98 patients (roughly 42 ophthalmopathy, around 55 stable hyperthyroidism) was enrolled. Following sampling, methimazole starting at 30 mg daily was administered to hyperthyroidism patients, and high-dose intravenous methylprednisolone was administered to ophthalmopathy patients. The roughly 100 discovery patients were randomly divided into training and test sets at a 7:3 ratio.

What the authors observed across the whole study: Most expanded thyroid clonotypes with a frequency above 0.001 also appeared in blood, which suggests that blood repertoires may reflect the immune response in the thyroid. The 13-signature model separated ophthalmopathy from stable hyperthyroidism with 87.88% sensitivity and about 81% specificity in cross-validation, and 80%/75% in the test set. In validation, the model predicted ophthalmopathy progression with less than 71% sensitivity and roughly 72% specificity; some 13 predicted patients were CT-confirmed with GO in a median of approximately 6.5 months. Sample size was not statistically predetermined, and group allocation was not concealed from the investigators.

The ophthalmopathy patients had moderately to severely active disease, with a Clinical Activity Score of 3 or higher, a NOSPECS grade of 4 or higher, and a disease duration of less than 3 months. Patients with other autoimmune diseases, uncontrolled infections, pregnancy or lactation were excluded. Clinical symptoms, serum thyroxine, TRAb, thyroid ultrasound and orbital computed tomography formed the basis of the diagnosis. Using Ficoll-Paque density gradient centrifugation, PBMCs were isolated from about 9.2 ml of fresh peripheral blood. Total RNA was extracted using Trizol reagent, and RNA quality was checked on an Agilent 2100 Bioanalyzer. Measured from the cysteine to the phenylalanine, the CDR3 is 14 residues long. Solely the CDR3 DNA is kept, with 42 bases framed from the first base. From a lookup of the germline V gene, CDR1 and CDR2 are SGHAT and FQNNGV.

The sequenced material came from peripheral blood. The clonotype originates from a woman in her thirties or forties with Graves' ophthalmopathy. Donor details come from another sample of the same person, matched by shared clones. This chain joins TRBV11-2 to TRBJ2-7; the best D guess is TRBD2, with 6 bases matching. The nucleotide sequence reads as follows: TGTGTCAGCAGCTTGGAGGGGAGCTCCTACGAGCAGTACTTC. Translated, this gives CVSSLEGSSYEQYF.